This T cell receptor beta chain was documented in a study of shared clonotypes between healthy human individuals. For the study at large: The study drew on two women and three men aged 18 to 49 as donors.

This CDR3 has 13 residues. Germline trimming cut 6 bases from V and 5 bases from J; bases unmatched to any gene: 4. From germline, CDR1 is ENHRY and CDR2 SYGVKD. Replicate PCRs for sorted subsets used about 200 ng DNA; this equaled 25,000 to 30,000 T cell genomes. This table comes from immunoSEQ multiplex PCR, and its TCRdb copy is limited to in-frame clones, with some not included. The profile covers roughly 380,000 clones, with approximately 97% appearing a single time and 0.25% to 0.35% taken by the ten largest. The CD8 memory sample joined CD45RO+ cells and CCR7-negative CD45RA+ cells. Sequenced input: memory CD8+ T cells sorted from blood. Subset defined: CD45RO+ cells pooled with CCR7-negative TemRA cells. The TCR originated in a man aged 25 to 40 in good health. The chain recombines TRBV10-3 with TRBJ1-2, with 9 bases that match TRBD1. CDR3 nucleotides: TGTGCCATCAGCCGGGGACAGGGATATGGCTACACCTTC. This gives the protein CAISRGQGYGYTF.